This TCR beta chain was sequenced in a study of shared clonotypes between healthy human individuals. Of note for this clone: Its matching antigen is unknown.

The data were produced by immunoSEQ multiplex PCR, yet TCRdb's version contains in-frame clones alone and is incomplete. Here the sample spans about 580,000 clones, roughly 98% being singletons. General observations from the study: Sequencing depth was expected to influence donor clonotype sharing. Some naive CD4 clonotypes, 4% to 6%, turned up in common across a few donors. Estimated clonotype richness was generally higher in naive than memory subsets.

This CDR3 comprises 18 residues. The V gene lost 5 bases and the J gene lost 0 bases, with 23 bases spanning the gap. From germline, CDR1 is SGHRS and CDR2 YFSETQ. CD8 cells classed as naive were CD45RO-negative and positively selected for CCR7, excluding terminally differentiated effector memory CD45RA+ cells. This clonotype was sampled from a man aged 30 to 39 in good health. Material for sequencing was naive CD8+ T cells sorted from blood. This chain connects TRBV5-1 to TRBJ1-1, with a tentative D call TRBD1 (5 bases). The CDR3 protein is CASSTHPGQTIMNTEAFF. The CDR3 DNA reads as TGCGCCAGCAGTACTCACCCAGGGCAGACTATAATGAACACTGAAGCTTTCTTT.